The 6 T cell receptor beta chains below were found in one sample sequenced in a study of blood T cell repertoires in COVID-19. Only in-frame clones appear in the TCRdb table, and some are missing; sequencing was by immunoSEQ multiplex PCR. The sample has over 250,000 clones; roughly 92% are singletons. Material for sequencing was peripheral blood. The source of these receptors is a woman younger than 45 with COVID-19, enrolled during active disease.

The genes are TRBV7-9 and TRBJ2-3; 8 bases are shared with TRBD2. Germline CDR1 SEHNR, CDR2 FQNEAQ (reference sequence). V was pared by 3 bases and J by 6 bases, with 8 bases of the junction left unmatched. This CDR3 has 15 amino acids. CDR3 bases: TGTGCCAGCAGCTTGAGTCTAGCGGGTGGCGATACGCAGTATTTT. Protein sequence: CASSLSLAGGDTQYF.

This sequence joins TRBV30 and TRBJ2-1, with D perhaps matching TRBD2 (5 bases). V lost 0 bases to trimming and J lost 0 bases, with 12 bases between them. The CDR3 covers 16 residues. Germline-derived CDR1 and CDR2 are GTSNPN and SVGIG (reference sequence). Here the CDR3 reads CAWSVGRASSYNEQFF. CDR3 sequence (DNA): TGTGCCTGGAGTGTTGGGCGGGCGAGCTCCTACAATGAGCAGTTCTTC.

V usage is TRBV7-8 and J usage is TRBJ1-1; D might be TRBD1 (5 bases). The CDR3 loop spans 14 amino acids. V lost 1 base to trimming and J lost 7 bases, with 13 bases between them. CDR1 SGHVS and CDR2 FQNEAQ come from the germline V gene. The CDR3 region has the DNA TGTGCCAGCAGCTTAGTAGGGGTCAGTCTTGAAGCTTTCTTT. Protein sequence: CASSLVGVSLEAFF.

The V gene is TRBV30, the J gene TRBJ2-2, with D perhaps TRBD2 (6 bases). The germline V and J ends were trimmed by 0 bases and 4 bases, with 21 bases remaining between them. Germline V CDR1 and CDR2: GTSNPN, SVGIG (reference sequence). The CDR3 has 18 residues. CDR3 in amino acids: CAWSVRGLGGSGTGELFF. The CDR3 DNA follows: TGTGCCTGGAGTGTAAGGGGTTTAGGAGGGAGTGGCACCGGGGAGCTGTTTTTT.

This chain joins TRBV30 and TRBJ1-4; TRBD1 agrees at 7 bases. Germline V gives CDR1 GTSNPN, CDR2 SVGIG (reference sequence). J was trimmed by 7 bases and V by 4 bases; bases with no gene match: 9. The CDR3 is 14 amino acids. The CDR3 bases are TGTGCCTGGAACCTCGACAGGGTTGGTGAAAAACTGTTTTTT. Its protein is CAWNLDRVGEKLFF.

The chain joins TRBV18 to TRBJ1-1, with TRBD1 matching over 7 bases. In germline, CDR1 is KGHSH, CDR2 LQKENI. This CDR3 region has 15 residues. Trimming cost V 0 bases and J 5 bases; bases outside gene matches: 6. Written as DNA, the CDR3 is TGTGCCAGCTCACCACCTACAGGGGCTTGGACTGAAGCTTTCTTT. It codes for CASSPPTGAWTEAFF.